Below are 20 T cell receptor beta chains sequenced from a single sample in a study of T cell responses to AZD1222 COVID-19 vaccine. Produced via immunoSEQ multiplex PCR; TCRdb's table is partial and in-frame only. The data contain about 120,000 clones, about nine tenths of them singletons. This specimen was peripheral blood, taken 28 days after the second AZD1222 dose. The receptors originated from an adult who received the AZD1222 COVID-19 vaccine.

The chain has TRBV18 and TRBJ2-3, with D perhaps TRBD2 (7 bases). CDR1 KGHSH and CDR2 LQKENI come from the germline V gene. The CDR3 has 15 amino acids. With 8 bases removed from V and 0 bases from J, the gap between germline ends came to 15 bases. CDR3 sequence reads: CASPPKGGSTDTQYF. CDR3 bases: TGTGCCAGCCCCCCGAAGGGGGGGAGCACAGATACGCAGTATTTT.

In DNA, the CDR3 is TGTGCCAGCAGCGAGGGCACTTATGGCTACACCTTC. Amino acids: CASSEGTYGYTF. This chain uses TRBV3-1 (or the pseudogene TRBV3-2) with TRBJ1-2; D gene unclear. Germline lookup yields CDR1 LGHDT and CDR2 YNNKEL (reference sequence). V was clipped by 5 bases and J by 5 bases, with 9 bases between them. This CDR3 spans 12 amino acids.

J is TRBJ2-7 and V is TRBV20-1; the match to TRBD2 covers 7 bases. Trimming at V came to 3 bases and at J to 6 bases, leaving 8 bases not matched to a gene. The CDR3 has 13 residues. Germline V gene sequence: CDR1 DFQATT, CDR2 SNEGSKA (reference sequence). CDR3 sequence: CSASWGGELEQYF. The CDR3 region has the DNA TGCAGTGCTAGTTGGGGGGGGGAACTCGAGCAGTACTTC.

The CDR3 reads CASRTHLSGANVLTF. For the CDR3, the DNA is TGTGCCAGCAGGACCCACCTCTCTGGGGCCAACGTCCTGACTTTC. This rearrangement joins TRBV13 to TRBJ2-6; D gene uncertain. The germline V gene has CDR1 PRHDT and CDR2 FYEKMQ (reference sequence). There are 15 residues in the CDR3. The V and J ends lost 6 bases and 0 bases respectively, with 9 bases between them.

This clone showed up just a few times. This chain joins TRBV2 and TRBJ2-1; D uncertain. This CDR3 has 13 residues. Germline values: CDR1 SNHLY, CDR2 FYNNEI. Trimming took 1 base from V and 9 from J, leaving 10 bases between them. The CDR3 DNA sequence: TGTGCCAGCAGTGAAGGGGGAAGTAGTGAGCAGTTCTTC. It encodes CASSEGGSSEQFF.

The chain uses TRBV28 and TRBJ2-7; D gene uncertain. The CDR3 length is 13 residues. Between the trimmed V and J ends, which lost 5 bases and 6 bases, there was a span of 14 bases. Germline V gene sequence: CDR1 MDHEN, CDR2 SYDVKM. This CDR3 reads CASSPPPYPEQYF. CDR3 DNA sequence: TGTGCCAGCAGTCCTCCGCCCTATCCCGAGCAGTACTTC.

CDR3 in amino acids: CASGLGSGYTF. CDR3 nucleotide sequence: TGTGCCAGCGGCCTAGGGTCGGGCTACACCTTC. The rearrangement uses TRBV28 and TRBJ1-2; D is unclear. The V end lost 8 bases, the J end lost 8 bases, and 12 bases lay between the germline ends. The germline gives CDR1 MDHEN, CDR2 SYDVKM. The CDR3 spans 11 residues.

The CDR3 loop reads CASSLVRLGTEAFF. The CDR3 nucleotides read TGTGCCAGCAGCCTAGTCAGGCTCGGAACTGAAGCTTTCTTT. This chain uses TRBV7-2 with TRBJ1-1; D gene uncertain. The CDR3 totals 14 residues. Germline CDR1 SGHTA, CDR2 FQGNSA. Trimming cost V 5 bases and J 5 bases, with 15 bases left between them. The full variable domain, rest sourced from reference TRBV7-2 and TRBJ1-1, is GAGVSQSPSNKVTEKGKDVELRCDPISGHTALYWYRQSLGQGLEFLIYFQGNSAPDKSGLPSDRFSAERTGGSVSTLTIQRTQQEDSAVYLCASSLVRLGTEAFFGQGTRLTVV.

The chain employs TRBV19 and TRBJ2-3; D ambiguous. V shed 5 bases and J shed 1 base, with 4 bases lying between them. The CDR3 consists of 12 residues. Germline values: CDR1 LNHDA, CDR2 SQIVND (reference sequence). This chain's CDR3 is CASSWGTDTQYF. The CDR3 DNA follows: TGTGCCAGTAGTTGGGGCACAGATACGCAGTATTTT.

This chain joins TRBV13 and TRBJ2-1, with D possibly being TRBD2 (5 bases). V was cut by 8 bases and J by 9 bases, with 20 bases left in between. The V gene's germline CDR1 is PRHDT and CDR2 FYEKMQ (reference sequence). The CDR3 loop spans 14 amino acids. This chain's CDR3 is CASGSGRRFGEQFF. The CDR3 DNA is TGTGCCAGCGGGAGCGGCCGGCGATTCGGTGAGCAGTTCTTC.

The chain combines TRBV6-2 or TRBV6-3 with TRBJ1-2; 7 nucleotides match TRBD1. The V and J ends lost 4 bases and 0 bases, in that order; junction bases with no gene match: 5. This CDR3 has 15 residues. Germline CDR1 reads MNHEY; CDR2 reads SVGEGT. The CDR3 DNA is TGTGCCAGCAGTTGGAAGACAGGGTCTAACTATGGCTACACCTTC. Translated, it gives CASSWKTGSNYGYTF.

This clone turned up a few times. V usage is TRBV10-3 and J usage is TRBJ2-7; TRBD1 aligns across 9 bases. The CDR3 has 14 amino acids. V shed 6 bases and J 5 bases; nucleotides not matched to a gene: 8. Germline V gene sequence: CDR1 ENHRY, CDR2 SYGVKD. The CDR3 loop is CAISVQGAINEQYF. Here the CDR3 DNA reads TGTGCCATCAGCGTACAGGGGGCGATAAACGAGCAGTACTTC.

The chain combines TRBV3-1 (or the pseudogene TRBV3-2) with TRBJ1-4, with 9 bases matching TRBD1. Germline V CDR1 and CDR2: LGHDT, YNNKEL (reference sequence). V lost 3 bases to trimming and J lost 8 bases; unmatched junction nucleotides: 7. This CDR3 region has 15 residues. The CDR3 coding sequence is TGTGCCAGCAGCCACGGGGGGACAGGGAAGGAAAAACTGTTTTTT. It translates to CASSHGGTGKEKLFF.

The chain links TRBV10-3 to TRBJ1-1, with 7 bases that match TRBD1. The germline V gene has CDR1 ENHRY and CDR2 SYGVKD. J gave up 0 bases and V 5 bases, and 3 bases lay outside the gene matches. The CDR3 extends over 14 amino acids. The CDR3 sequence: CAISPGQMNTEAFF. Written as DNA, the CDR3 is TGTGCCATCAGTCCGGGACAGATGAACACTGAAGCTTTCTTT.

This clone occurred once. The chain carries TRBV5-1 and TRBJ1-2, with D unresolved. V lost 0 bases and J 2 bases, leaving 5 bases between the germline ends. Germline loops: CDR1 SGHRS, CDR2 YFSETQ. This CDR3 is 13 amino acids long. CDR3 region: CASSLEGNYGYTF. In DNA, the CDR3 is TGCGCCAGCAGCTTGGAAGGAAACTATGGCTACACCTTC.

The sample holds a few counts of this clone. The CDR3 DNA follows: TGTGCCAGCAGTTCTCCGGGGGCCCCCTACGAGCAGTACTTC. This codes for CASSSPGAPYEQYF. The chain recombines TRBV27 with TRBJ2-7; D assignment may be TRBD1 or TRBD2 (6 bases each). This CDR3 has 14 residues. V was cut by 4 bases and J by 2 bases, with 12 bases left in between. In germline, CDR1 is MNHEY, CDR2 SMNVEV (reference sequence).

The V call is TRBV15, the J call TRBJ2-3; 8 bases match TRBD1. V was clipped by 4 bases and J by 2 bases; unmatched bases: 5. Germline values: CDR1 LNHNV, CDR2 YYDKDF (reference sequence). CDR3 size: 15 residues. The CDR3 loop is CATSTRQGLTDTQYF. Written as DNA, the CDR3 is TGTGCCACCAGCACTCGACAGGGGCTCACAGATACGCAGTATTTT.

The chain uses TRBV4-2 and TRBJ2-1, with 11 bases identical to TRBD2. After removal of 1 base from V and 4 bases from J, the junction contained 3 bases not matched to a gene. The CDR3 sequence is 16 residues long. Germline V lookup: CDR1 LGHNA, CDR2 YNFKEQ. The CDR3 spells CASSQVAGGIYNEQFF. CDR3 coding DNA: TGTGCCAGCAGCCAAGTAGCGGGGGGGATTTACAATGAGCAGTTCTTC.

This chain connects TRBV27 to TRBJ1-6; D remains unclear. The ends were cut back, 3 bases at V and 0 bases at J, with 6 bases in the middle. CDR3 length: 15 residues. CDR1 is MNHEY, CDR2 SMNVEV, per germline (reference sequence). This chain's CDR3 is CASSLGSSYNSPLHF. Here the CDR3 DNA reads TGTGCCAGCAGTTTGGGGAGCTCCTATAATTCACCCCTCCACTTT.

The rearrangement uses TRBV6-5 and TRBJ1-2; 8 bases map to TRBD1. This CDR3 has 15 amino acids. Germline CDR1 is MNHEY and CDR2 is SVGAGI. The V and J ends lost 7 bases and 3 bases, in that order; junction bases with no gene match: 10. The CDR3 region is CASITGTGLYYGYTF. The CDR3 DNA is TGTGCCAGCATTACCGGGACAGGTCTTTACTATGGCTACACCTTC.